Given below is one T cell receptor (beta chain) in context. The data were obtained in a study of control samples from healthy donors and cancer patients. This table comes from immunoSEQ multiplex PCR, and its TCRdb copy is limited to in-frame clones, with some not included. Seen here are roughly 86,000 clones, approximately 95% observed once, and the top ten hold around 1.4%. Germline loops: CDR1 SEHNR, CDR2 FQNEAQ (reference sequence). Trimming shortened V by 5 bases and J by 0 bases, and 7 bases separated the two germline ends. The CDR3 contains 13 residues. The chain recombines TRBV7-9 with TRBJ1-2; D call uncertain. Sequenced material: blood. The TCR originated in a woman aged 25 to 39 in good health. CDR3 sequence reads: CASSASSNYGYTF. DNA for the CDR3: TGTGCCAGCAGCGCTAGCTCTAACTATGGCTACACCTTC.